This T cell receptor beta chain was captured in a study of blood T cell repertoires in COVID-19. Profiled with immunoSEQ multiplex PCR; TCRdb holds only in-frame clones, not every one. The table has 200,000 to 250,000 clones, about four fifths seen once. This clone was picked up a small number of times. The CDR3 is 12 residues long. V lost 6 bases to trimming and J lost 5 bases; unmatched junction nucleotides: 6. The germline V gene has CDR1 GTSNPN and CDR2 SVGIG (reference sequence). Sequences were obtained from peripheral blood. The TCR comes from a woman aged 60-75 years with acute or convalescent COVID-19. The V gene is TRBV30, the J gene TRBJ1-2; TRBD1 matches 7 bases. The CDR3 region is CACLRDSYGYTF. The CDR3 DNA sequence: TGTGCCTGCCTCCGGGACAGTTATGGCTACACCTTC. The full variable domain, completed using reference TRBV30 and TRBJ1-2, is SQTIHQWPATLVQPVGSPLSLECTVEGTSNPNLYWYRQAAGRGLQLLFYSVGIGQISSEVPQNLSASRPQDRQFILSSKKLLLSDSGFYLCACLRDSYGYTFGSGTRLTVV.